This TCR beta chain came from a study of T-cell reconstitution after alpha-beta-depleted transplantation in children. Germline V gene data show CDR1 as MNHEY and CDR2 as SVGAGI. Trimming cost V 8 bases and J 10 bases, with 15 bases left between them. CDR3 length: 12 amino acids. The TCRbeta library was prepared with unique molecular identifiers. In TCRdb, the PCR reads were re-called with MiXCR into one record per CDR3 protein. The sample yields about 500,000 distinct CDR3 sequences, around 10% seen once. This receptor was identified in a female patient between 2 and 10 years old who had a stem cell transplant for aplastic anemia, so the T cells may come from the graft donor. This chain links TRBV6-5 with TRBJ2-1, with a weak D call TRBD1 (5 bases). The specimen was PBMCs, mostly from graft donor cells, collected 180 days after TCRalphabeta/CD19-depleted stem cell transplant. In DNA form, the CDR3 reads TGTGCCAGCGCCAACAGGCTCCCAGAGCAGTTCTTC. Residues: CASANRLPEQFF.